These 18 T cell receptor beta chains came from one sample sequenced in a study of T-cell memory formation after mild COVID-19. TCRdb processed the 5' RACE reads anew with MiXCR; each CDR3 protein has one entry. The sample records around 190,000 distinct CDR3 sequences, 18% being singletons. The sequenced material came from PBMCs or a T cell subset sorted from them (not recorded which). Receptor source: a man younger than 30 who had mild COVID-19 (a few samples of this study predate the infection). Cell type and time point are not known.

This clonotype has a handful of counts. The V gene is TRBV7-9, the J gene TRBJ1-4, with D possibly being TRBD1 (6 bases). Trimming shortened V by 5 bases and J by 6 bases, and 7 bases separated the two germline ends. The CDR3 sequence is 12 residues long. Per germline, CDR1 SEHNR and CDR2 FQNEAQ (reference sequence). The DNA for the CDR3 is TGTGCCAGCAGCGGGGGGCATGAAAAACTGTTTTTT. Amino acids: CASSGGHEKLFF.

The J gene is TRBJ2-5, the V gene TRBV7-9; 8 positions match TRBD1. This CDR3 region has 15 residues. Germline CDR1 reads SEHNR; CDR2 reads FQNEAQ (reference sequence). After removal of 3 bases from V and 5 bases from J, the junction contained 8 bases not matched to a gene. CDR3 nucleotide sequence: TGTGCCAGCAGCTTGTACAGGGGGGTCGGGGAGACCCAGTACTTC. Protein: CASSLYRGVGETQYF.

This clonotype has more than one count but fewer than ten. The chain links TRBV2 to TRBJ2-7; possibly TRBD1 for D (5 bases). Germline values: CDR1 SNHLY, CDR2 FYNNEI. There are 15 residues in the CDR3. Trimming stripped 1 base from V and 3 bases from J, with 13 bases between. CDR3 sequence reads: CASSEDRPPVYEQYF. The DNA for the CDR3 is TGTGCCAGCAGTGAAGACAGGCCCCCGGTCTACGAGCAGTACTTC.

This chain links TRBV9 with TRBJ2-5, with a tentative D call TRBD1 (5 bases). V shed 6 bases and J shed 1 base, with 16 bases lying between them. This CDR3 contains 15 residues. CDR1 is SGDLS and CDR2 is YYNGEE in the germline V gene. The DNA for the CDR3 is TGTGCCAGCATGAAAGGGCAGGGCCCCCAAGAGACCCAGTACTTC. Translation gives CASMKGQGPQETQYF. Filled out from reference TRBV9 and TRBJ2-5, the complete variable domain reads DSGVTQTPKHLITATGQRVTLRCSPRSGDLSVYWYQQSLDQGLQFLIQYYNGEERAKGNILERFSAQQFPDLHSELNLSSLELGDSALYFCASMKGQGPQETQYFGPGTRLLVL.

The genes are TRBV2 and TRBJ1-5, with D unresolved. The CDR3 contains 12 residues. Trimming took off 1 base at V and 6 bases at J, with 4 bases between the two ends. Germline V gives CDR1 SNHLY, CDR2 FYNNEI. The CDR3 DNA reads as TGTGCCAGCAGTGAAGAAGGTCAGCCCCAGCATTTT. Protein sequence: CASSEEGQPQHF.

The chain is built from TRBV6-5 and TRBJ2-2; D ambiguous. The CDR3 covers 12 residues. Trimming took 9 bases from V and 3 from J, leaving 8 bases between them. Germline V gives CDR1 MNHEY, CDR2 SVGAGI. CDR3 nucleotides: TGTGCCAGTCAGTCCGACACCGGGGAGCTGTTTTTT. Residues: CASQSDTGELFF.

The chain links TRBV5-6 to TRBJ2-5; the D is unclear. The CDR3 is 13 residues long. V lost 0 bases and J lost 5, with 8 bases in between. Germline-derived CDR1 and CDR2 are SGHDT and YYEEEE. The CDR3: CASSLVVTETQYF. CDR3 nucleotides: TGTGCCAGCAGCTTGGTAGTGACGGAGACCCAGTACTTC.

V and J are TRBV20-1 and TRBJ1-5; unclear D gene. CDR3 length: 12 amino acids. The germline V and J ends were trimmed by 1 base and 4 bases, with 5 bases remaining between them. The V gene's germline CDR1 is DFQATT and CDR2 SNEGSKA (reference sequence). The CDR3 sequence is CSARVRNQPQHF. The CDR3 DNA reads TGCAGTGCTAGAGTTAGGAATCAGCCCCAGCATTTT.

The chain carries TRBV24-1 and TRBJ2-2, with a weak D call TRBD1 (6 bases). CDR1 and CDR2 (germline): KGHDR, SFDVKD. Trimming shortened V by 5 bases and J by 0 bases, and 15 bases separated the two germline ends. The CDR3 is 17 amino acids. Written as DNA, the CDR3 is TGTGCCACCAGTGCCTCTTGGGGGCTGGCGAACACCGGGGAGCTGTTTTTT. Residues: CATSASWGLANTGELFF.

In DNA form, the CDR3 reads TGTGCCAGCACCGAAGACAGAGGGGAGACCCAGTACTTC. This sequence encodes CASTEDRGETQYF. The chain joins TRBV6-5 to TRBJ2-5; D tentatively reads TRBD1 or TRBD2 (5 bases each). Trimming pared 7 bases from V and 5 bases from J, leaving 14 bases between. From germline, CDR1 is MNHEY and CDR2 SVGAGI. The CDR3 runs 13 residues.

At least ten counts were recorded for this clonotype. The V and J genes are TRBV9 and TRBJ1-1; D gene unclear. Germline V gene lookup returns CDR1 SGDLS and CDR2 YYNGEE. CDR3 size: 15 residues. Trimming stripped 2 bases from V and 1 base from J, with 12 bases between. In DNA, the CDR3 is TGTGCCAGCAGCGTTGATTCCATTTGGAACACTGAAGCTTTCTTT. It specifies CASSVDSIWNTEAFF.

The CDR3: CATSAPGQTQHF. The CDR3 DNA reads as TGTGCCACCAGTGCCCCTGGGCAGACCCAGCATTTT. V is TRBV24-1 and J is TRBJ1-5; D not certain. Germline V gene data show CDR1 as KGHDR and CDR2 as SFDVKD. Trimming took off 5 bases at V and 11 bases at J, with 12 bases between the two ends. There are 12 residues in the CDR3.

V is TRBV9 and J is TRBJ2-5; D is undetermined. Between the trimmed V and J ends, which lost 1 base and 4 bases, there was a span of 14 bases. CDR1 and CDR2 from the germline V gene are SGDLS and YYNGEE. The CDR3 runs 15 residues. The CDR3 DNA reads as TGTGCCAGCAGCGTATCCCCGGGTCCGGGAGAGACCCAGTACTTC. Translating gives CASSVSPGPGETQYF.

This clonotype has only a few counts. The rearrangement uses TRBV7-9 and TRBJ1-1; no clear D gene. CDR1 and CDR2 from the germline V gene are SEHNR and FQNEAQ (reference sequence). Deletions cut 4 bases from V and 8 bases from J, with 5 bases between. The CDR3 loop spans 10 amino acids. CDR3 in amino acids: CASSSKEAFF. The DNA for the CDR3 is TGTGCCAGCAGCTCAAAGGAAGCTTTCTTT.

The V call is TRBV6-5, the J call TRBJ2-7; D is perhaps TRBD1 (5 bases). V lost 1 base and J 0 bases, leaving 16 bases between the germline ends. Germline CDR1 MNHEY, CDR2 SVGAGI. The CDR3 has 17 amino acids. The DNA of the CDR3 is TGTGCCAGCAGTTACTTATCGGGTCAGGGTAGCTCCTACGAGCAGTACTTC. Translating gives CASSYLSGQGSSYEQYF.

V gene TRBV3-1 combines with J gene TRBJ2-5, with 8 bases lining up with TRBD2. This CDR3 has 14 amino acids. Germline V CDR1 and CDR2: LGHDT, YNNKEL (reference sequence). The trim removed 6 bases at V and 4 bases at J, leaving 7 bases unmatched. CDR3 bases: TGTGCCAGCAGTCCGGCGGGGGGCGCAGAGACCCAGTACTTC. It specifies CASSPAGGAETQYF.

This chain joins TRBV6-1 and TRBJ2-3, with 7 bases identical to TRBD1. CDR1 and CDR2 (germline): MNHNS, SASEGT. CDR3 length equals 15 residues. Trimming cost V 6 bases and J 4 bases; bases outside gene matches: 10. The CDR3 spells CASRDHGQVPDTQYF. In DNA, the CDR3 is TGTGCCAGCAGAGACCATGGACAGGTCCCAGATACGCAGTATTTT.

The chain couples TRBV21-1 to TRBJ2-3; TRBD2 is the table's D call and was not checked against the DNA. TRBV21-1 is a recognized pseudogene. CDR3 length: 14 residues. The CDR3 DNA reads TGTGCCAGCAGACCGGGACTCAGCACAGATACGCAGTATTTT. Its protein product is CASRPGLSTDTQYF.